This T cell receptor beta chain was sequenced for a study of control samples from healthy donors and cancer patients. V shed 1 base, J shed 5 bases, and the junction held 6 bases outside the gene matches. Germline values: CDR1 SGHRS, CDR2 YFSETQ. The CDR3 consists of 15 residues. Sequencing was performed with immunoSEQ multiplex PCR; in TCRdb, only in-frame clones are kept and a portion is missing. The sample lists roughly 86,000 clones, about nine tenths occurring once. The receptor was isolated from a man aged 30 to 45 in good health. The chain recombines TRBV5-1 with TRBJ2-5, with 9 bases fitting TRBD2. Material: blood. The CDR3 nucleotides read TGCGCCAGCAGCTTGCTAGCGGGAAAGGTCGAGACCCAGTACTTC. Amino acid sequence: CASSLLAGKVETQYF.